What follows are 28 T cell receptor beta chains derived from one specimen sequenced in a study of T-cell reconstitution after alpha-beta-depleted transplantation in children (dated by TCRdb to 2015 to 2016). Libraries were prepared through PCR. The listed sequencing device is Illumina HiSeq 2500. Molecular barcoding was employed in the preparation of TCR libraries, with unique molecular identifiers being used to normalize TCRbeta repertoire quantification. TCRdb reprocessing: public reads trimmed at Q25 with fastp, clones called with MiXCR, in-frame beta chains kept. Identical CDR3 protein sequences are pooled into one entry, listed with their most common genes and DNA. The sample includes about 490,000 distinct CDR3 sequences, with about 11% observed a single time. The top ten constitute roughly 2.1% of the sample. The sample's treatment or condition label, in plain terms: allogeneic hematopoietic cell transplantation with graft depleted of TCRalphabeta T cells and CD19 B cells.

This specimen was PBMCs, taken before TCRalphabeta/CD19-depleted stem cell transplant. The receptor set was obtained from a child aged 2-15 years with inherited bone marrow failure, due to receive a stem cell transplant.

This clonotype was seen ten or more times. This chain uses TRBV29-1 with TRBJ2-3; 7 positions agree with TRBD2. This CDR3 has 13 residues. Germline CDR1 SQVTM, CDR2 ANQGSEA. The CDR3 here is CKSSGSSTDTQYF. CDR3 nucleotides: TGCAAGTCTAGCGGAAGTAGCACAGATACGCAGTATTTT.

This clonotype has a handful of counts. V is TRBV20-1 and J is TRBJ1-2; weak D call: TRBD1 (5 bases). The germline gives CDR1 DFQATT, CDR2 SNEGSKA (reference sequence). V lost 5 bases and J lost 9, with 16 bases in between. This CDR3 is 12 amino acids long. The CDR3 sequence: CSAGREGYCYTF. CDR3 nucleotide sequence: TGCAGTGCTGGCAGGGAAGGATATTGCTACACCTTC.

This clonotype showed up just a few times. This chain connects TRBV4-3 to TRBJ2-7; 8 positions match TRBD2. Germline CDR1 and CDR2: LGHNA and YSLEER. This CDR3 region has 14 residues. V lost 2 bases to trimming and J lost 2 bases; unmatched junction nucleotides: 2. The CDR3 loop reads CASSQSGSAYEQYF. The DNA of the CDR3 is TGCGCCAGCAGCCAAAGCGGGAGTGCCTACGAGCAGTACTTC.

The chain couples TRBV19 to TRBJ2-5; TRBD2 is a possible D gene (6 bases). V lost 4 bases and J 10 bases, leaving 22 bases between the germline ends. Germline V gives CDR1 LNHDA, CDR2 SQIVND (reference sequence). The CDR3 contains 15 residues. The CDR3 bases are TGTGCCAGTAGTACGGACTACCTGTCGATCGAGGGCCAGTACTTC. Translation: CASSTDYLSIEGQYF.

This clonotype was found many times. The gene calls are TRBV6-2 or TRBV6-3 and TRBJ2-1, with D perhaps being TRBD1 or TRBD2 (5 bases each). The CDR3 sequence is 16 residues long. Trimming removed 6 bases from V and 6 bases from J, with 21 bases in between. Germline V CDR1 and CDR2: MNHEY, SVGEGT. The CDR3 region is CASSRPRGAGPNEQFF. The CDR3 coding sequence is TGTGCCAGCAGCCGCCCCCGGGGCGCCGGACCCAATGAGCAGTTCTTC.

A few counts support this clonotype. This sequence joins TRBV20-1 and TRBJ2-1; D gene uncertain. The V and J ends lost 7 bases and 5 bases respectively, with 12 bases between them. This CDR3 contains 12 residues. Germline loops: CDR1 DFQATT, CDR2 SNEGSKA (reference sequence). In nucleotides, the CDR3 is TGCAGTGTTAGCAGGCGAAACAATGAGCAGTTCTTC. Translation: CSVSRRNNEQFF.

This clonotype was counted many times. The V and J genes are TRBV7-2 and TRBJ2-3; D is ambiguous. V was clipped by 4 bases and J by 2 bases, with 16 bases between them. The CDR3 spans 16 residues. In germline, CDR1 is SGHTA, CDR2 FQGNSA. CDR3 bases: TGTGCCAGCAGCTCCCCGGTTTTCCCTTCCACAGATACGCAGTATTTT. Translation: CASSSPVFPSTDTQYF.

This clonotype was observed at least ten times. The V gene is TRBV12-3 or TRBV12-4, the J gene TRBJ1-1, with D possibly being TRBD1 (5 bases). CDR3 length: 13 residues. Trimming shortened V by 6 bases and J by 1 base, and 9 bases separated the two germline ends. Here the CDR3 reads CASRRDPNTEAFF. Here the CDR3 DNA reads TGTGCCAGCAGGAGGGACCCGAACACTGAAGCTTTCTTT.

This clonotype was seen repeatedly, ten times or more. The V and J genes are TRBV4-2 and TRBJ2-4; 7 nucleotides align to TRBD1. Looked up from germline, CDR1 is LGHNA and CDR2 is YNFKEQ. V dropped 4 bases and J dropped 0; count of bases not matched to a gene: 12. The CDR3 extends over 18 amino acids. This CDR3 is CASSPPGTENLAKNIQYF. The CDR3 DNA is TGTGCCAGCAGCCCCCCCGGGACAGAGAACTTAGCCAAAAACATTCAGTACTTC.

This clonotype was recorded at least ten times. This chain uses TRBV18 with TRBJ2-5; D is possibly TRBD2 (5 bases). The V gene's germline CDR1 is KGHSH and CDR2 LQKENI. The CDR3 is made up of 12 amino acids. Trimming cost V 4 bases and J 7 bases, with 10 bases left between them. CDR3 in DNA: TGTGCCAGCTCACAGGACTGGGGGACCCAGTACTTC. This translates into CASSQDWGTQYF.

This clonotype has at least ten counts. The rearrangement joins TRBV4-1 to TRBJ1-4, with D possibly matching TRBD1 (5 bases). CDR1 is MGHRA and CDR2 is YSYEKL in the germline V gene. The V end lost 3 bases, the J end lost 0 bases, and 11 bases lay between the germline ends. This CDR3 region has 16 residues. In DNA form, the CDR3 reads TGCGCCAGCAGCCACTTAAGGACACCAACTAATGAAAAACTGTTTTTT. Amino acid sequence: CASSHLRTPTNEKLFF.

This clonotype was found a few times. The chain has TRBV20-1 and TRBJ1-5; tentatively, D is TRBD1 (5 bases). This CDR3 has 14 amino acids. Trimming removed 1 base from V and 1 base from J, with 8 bases in between. Germline CDR1 DFQATT, CDR2 SNEGSKA (reference sequence). For the CDR3, the DNA is TGCAGTGCTAGAGCCAGGGCCAGCAATCAGCCCCAGCATTTT. Amino acids: CSARARASNQPQHF.

The V and J genes are TRBV6-2 or TRBV6-3 and TRBJ2-1; 9 positions match TRBD1. V was pared by 6 bases and J by 5 bases, with 8 bases of the junction left unmatched. Per germline, CDR1 MNHEY and CDR2 SVGEGT. The CDR3 covers 15 residues. In DNA form, the CDR3 reads TGTGCCAGCAGAGCGGGACAGGGCGGAAACAATGAGCAGTTCTTC. This translates into CASRAGQGGNNEQFF.

The chain has TRBV29-1 and TRBJ2-3; D perhaps matches TRBD2 (6 bases). The V and J ends lost 4 bases and 5 bases respectively, with 10 bases between them. The CDR3 runs to 12 residues. The germline CDR1 and CDR2 sequences are SQVTM and ANQGSEA. CDR3: CSVAGEVDTQYF. The CDR3 nucleotides are TGCAGCGTTGCGGGGGAAGTAGATACGCAGTATTTT.

This clonotype was observed many times. The CDR3, as DNA: TGTGCCAGCAATCGGGACGGAATGAACACTGAAGCTTTCTTT. Its protein is CASNRDGMNTEAFF. The chain couples TRBV6-1 to TRBJ1-1; the D gene is possibly TRBD1 (5 bases). This CDR3 contains 14 residues. Trimming cost V 7 bases and J 0 bases, with 12 bases left between them. Germline loops: CDR1 MNHNS, CDR2 SASEGT.

This clonotype showed up many times. The rearrangement uses TRBV29-1 and TRBJ2-7, with 8 bases identical to TRBD2. The CDR3 runs to 15 residues. The germline CDR1 and CDR2 sequences are SQVTM and ANQGSEA. The V gene end was trimmed by 3 bases and the J gene end by 6 bases; junction bases not matched to a gene: 13. CDR3 DNA sequence: TGCAGCGTTGACCTACCCGGGACTAGACTCTCCGAGCAGTACTTC. It yields the protein CSVDLPGTRLSEQYF.

This clonotype was found many times. The chain has TRBV7-2 and TRBJ2-1, with TRBD2 matching 10 bases. V shed 5 bases and J 8 bases; nucleotides not matched to a gene: 12. The germline CDR1 and CDR2 sequences are SGHTA and FQGNSA. The CDR3 extends over 16 amino acids. CDR3 sequence reads: CASSPGGLAVGDEQFF. The DNA of the CDR3 is TGTGCCAGCAGCCCCGGTGGACTAGCGGTGGGAGATGAGCAGTTCTTC. Variable domain in full (rest from reference TRBV7-2 and TRBJ2-1): GAGVSQSPSNKVTEKGKDVELRCDPISGHTALYWYRQSLGQGLEFLIYFQGNSAPDKSGLPSDRFSAERTGGSVSTLTIQRTQQEDSAVYLCASSPGGLAVGDEQFFGPGTRLTVL.

This clonotype appeared a few times. This chain uses TRBV6-5 with TRBJ2-1, with D perhaps matching TRBD2 (5 bases). Germline V gene sequence: CDR1 MNHEY, CDR2 SVGAGI. Between the trimmed V and J ends, which lost 2 bases and 4 bases, there was a span of 15 bases. The CDR3 runs 16 residues. DNA for the CDR3: TGTGCCAGCAGTTACGTCGGTCGGGGTGGGTACAATGAGCAGTTCTTC. Residues: CASSYVGRGGYNEQFF.

There are many counts of this clonotype. The chain joins TRBV12-3 or TRBV12-4 to TRBJ2-1, with D unclear. Trimming took 5 bases from V and 0 from J, leaving 8 bases between them. The CDR3 sequence is 14 residues long. The CDR3 DNA sequence: TGTGCCAGCAGTGCAGGTAGCTCCTACAATGAGCAGTTCTTC. As protein: CASSAGSSYNEQFF.

With regard to this clonotype: A much larger clone differs from this one at a single base, so this may be a read error. This chain joins TRBV10-2 and TRBJ2-1; D possibly matches TRBD1 or TRBD2 (6 bases each). V dropped 2 bases and J dropped 13 bases, with 9 bases sitting between them. Germline loops: CDR1 WSHSY, CDR2 SAAADI. This CDR3 is 11 amino acids long. The CDR3 loop is CASSEGGLQFF. As DNA, the CDR3 is TGCGCCAGCAGTGAGGGGGGGCTCCAGTTCTTC.

Many counts were recorded for this clonotype. The chain couples TRBV12-3 or TRBV12-4 to TRBJ2-3; no clear D. Trimming cost V 1 base and J 7 bases, with 3 bases left between them. The CDR3 spans 11 residues. CDR3 coding DNA: TGTGCCAGCAGTTTAGAGAATACGCAGTATTTT. Its protein product is CASSLENTQYF.

The table lists this clonotype with many counts. This sequence joins TRBV15 and TRBJ2-7; D is undetermined. Looked up from germline, CDR1 is LNHNV and CDR2 is YYDKDF (reference sequence). The germline V and J ends were trimmed by 1 base and 0 bases, with 7 bases remaining between them. CDR3 length: 14 residues. CDR3 in amino acids: CATSRATSSYEQYF. CDR3 DNA sequence: TGTGCCACCAGCAGAGCCACCAGCTCCTACGAGCAGTACTTC. The full variable domain, rest sourced from reference TRBV15 and TRBJ2-7, is DAMVIQNPRYQVTQFGKPVTLSCSQTLNHNVMYWYQQKSSQAPKLLFHYYDKDFNNEADTPDNFQSRRPNTSFCFLDIRSPGLGDTAMYLCATSRATSSYEQYFGPGTRLTVT.

The table lists this clonotype with many counts. The J gene is TRBJ2-1, the V gene TRBV12-3 or TRBV12-4; possible D gene TRBD1, 5 bases. This CDR3 region has 13 residues. Trimming took off 6 bases at V and 8 bases at J, with 14 bases between the two ends. CDR3 nucleotides: TGTGCCAGCAGCCCCTTAAGGGGATATGAGCAGTTCTTC. It codes for CASSPLRGYEQFF.

This clonotype has only a few counts. This chain connects TRBV6-2 or TRBV6-3 to TRBJ1-5; D not resolved. This CDR3 spans 14 amino acids. The ends were cut back, 6 bases at V and 1 base at J, with 10 bases in the middle. Germline V gene sequence: CDR1 MNHEY, CDR2 SVGEGT. CDR3 DNA: TGTGCCAGCAGCACCCCGGGAAGCAATCAGCCCCAGCATTTT. Protein sequence: CASSTPGSNQPQHF.

This clonotype came up many times. The chain employs TRBV12-3 or TRBV12-4 and TRBJ1-1; tentatively, D is TRBD1 (6 bases). V was clipped by 6 bases and J by 4 bases, with 15 bases between them. This CDR3 is 14 amino acids long. The CDR3 region has the DNA TGTGCCAGCAGCCACGGGGGGCGAATCACTGAAGCTTTCTTT. It specifies CASSHGGRITEAFF.

This clonotype was counted at least ten times. V gene TRBV29-1 combines with J gene TRBJ1-1; tentative D call: TRBD1 (5 bases). This CDR3 comprises 10 residues. Germline CDR1 and CDR2: SQVTM and ANQGSEA. V lost 7 bases, J lost 7 bases, and 10 bases lay in between. This chain's CDR3 is CSGWGGEAFF. The CDR3 bases are TGCAGCGGCTGGGGCGGTGAAGCTTTCTTT.

Comment on this clonotype: This may come from a read error, since a much larger clone is one base off. This chain joins TRBV12-3 or TRBV12-4 and TRBJ2-7; D is ambiguous. Trimming pared 2 bases from V and 9 bases from J, leaving 17 bases between. The CDR3 contains 14 residues. The CDR3 nucleotides are TGTGCCAGCAGTTTAAGGACGGTCTTTCGGCGGCAGTACTTC. The encoded protein is CASSLRTVFRRQYF.

The J gene is TRBJ2-3, the V gene TRBV20-1; TRBD2 aligns across 11 bases. There are 19 residues in the CDR3. V lost 0 bases to trimming and J lost 2 bases; unmatched junction nucleotides: 13. Germline lookup yields CDR1 DFQATT and CDR2 SNEGSKA (reference sequence). This chain's CDR3 is CSAREFASGRNLNTDTQYF. CDR3 sequence (DNA): TGCAGTGCTAGAGAGTTCGCTAGCGGGAGGAACCTAAACACAGATACGCAGTATTTT.